Each of the 26 T cell receptor beta chains below was sequenced from the same sample in a study of blood T cell repertoires in COVID-19. Sequencing was performed with immunoSEQ multiplex PCR; in TCRdb, only in-frame clones are kept and a portion is missing. This sample yields 250,000 or so clones, of which approximately 84% are seen a single time; less than 2% belongs to the top ten. The sample taken for sequencing was PBMCs or T cells enriched from blood (not recorded which). The receptors were gathered from a man in his 60s who had recovered from COVID-19.

The V and J genes are TRBV3-1 (or the pseudogene TRBV3-2) and TRBJ1-2; D possibly corresponds to TRBD1 (5 bases). V was shortened by 0 bases and J by 3 bases, with 11 bases between the two germline ends. CDR3 length equals 15 residues. Germline CDR1 reads LGHDT; CDR2 reads YNNKEL (reference sequence). This CDR3 reads CASSQDKARDYGYTF. DNA of the CDR3: TGTGCCAGCAGCCAAGATAAAGCCAGGGACTATGGCTACACCTTC.

This clone was observed a single time. The J gene is TRBJ1-2, the V gene TRBV19, with D possibly being TRBD1 (5 bases). The CDR3 is made up of 13 amino acids. The V gene lost 4 bases and the J gene lost 8 bases, with 14 bases spanning the gap. Germline V gene lookup returns CDR1 LNHDA and CDR2 SQIVND (reference sequence). CDR3 region: CASSRDFAFGYTF. The CDR3 nucleotides are TGTGCCAGTAGTAGGGACTTCGCCTTCGGCTACACCTTC.

On this clone itself: The same CDR3 is also encoded by other DNA sequences in this sample. CDR3: CASSLAGNYGYTF. The CDR3 DNA sequence: TGTGCCAGCAGCTTAGCCGGGAACTATGGCTACACCTTC. V is TRBV7-9 and J is TRBJ1-2; D is ambiguous. Trimming shortened V by 0 bases and J by 2 bases, and 4 bases separated the two germline ends. The CDR3 is made up of 13 amino acids. The germline V gene has CDR1 SEHNR and CDR2 FQNEAQ (reference sequence).

This clone has only a few counts. The chain is built from TRBV4-3 and TRBJ2-3; D might be TRBD2 (6 bases). V lost 0 bases, J lost 5 bases, and 21 bases lay in between. Per the germline V gene, CDR1 is LGHNA and CDR2 is YSLEER. The CDR3 covers 18 residues. Here the CDR3 DNA reads TGCGCCAGCAGCCAAGATCTTTCCGCCGGGGGTCAGGTAGATACGCAGTATTTT. Its translation: CASSQDLSAGGQVDTQYF.

This CDR3 reads CASSLYRDTYEQYF. As DNA, the CDR3 is TGTGCCAGCAGCTTATACCGGGACACCTACGAGCAGTACTTC. The chain combines TRBV7-2 with TRBJ2-7, with D maybe TRBD1 (6 bases). The CDR3 spans 14 residues. Trimming pared 2 bases from V and 2 bases from J, leaving 10 bases between. CDR1 is SGHTA, CDR2 FQGNSA, per germline.

This clone occurred once. The V call is TRBV9, the J call TRBJ2-5, with D maybe TRBD1 (6 bases). The V end lost 4 bases, the J end lost 5 bases, and 15 bases lay between the germline ends. Germline CDR1 SGDLS, CDR2 YYNGEE. The length of the CDR3 is 14 residues. DNA for the CDR3: TGTGCCAGCAGCCTTCTTGGACAGCCGGAGACCCAGTACTTC. Amino acid sequence: CASSLLGQPETQYF.

The count of this clone is one. The rearrangement uses TRBV14 and TRBJ2-7; tentative D call: TRBD2 (6 bases). The CDR3 is 15 residues long. Per germline, CDR1 SGHDN and CDR2 FVKESK. V lost 5 bases to trimming and J lost 2 bases, with 16 bases between them. The CDR3 nucleotides read TGTGCCAGCAGCGGGCGGGGTGACAGTCCCTACGAGCAGTACTTC. It yields the protein CASSGRGDSPYEQYF.

The gene calls are TRBV7-8 and TRBJ1-2, with TRBD1 matching 9 bases. CDR3 size: 15 residues. V shed 5 bases and J 8 bases; nucleotides not matched to a gene: 12. CDR1 is SGHVS and CDR2 is FQNEAQ in the germline V gene. The CDR3 DNA reads as TGTGCCAGCAGCCGGGCCGGGACAGGGAGGATCGGCTACACCTTC. Translating it yields CASSRAGTGRIGYTF. The whole variable domain, remainder taken from reference TRBV7-8 and TRBJ1-2, is GAGVSQSPRYKVAKRGQDVALRCDPISGHVSLFWYQQALGQGPEFLTYFQNEAQLDKSGLPSDRFFAERPEGSVSTLKIQRTQQEDSAVYLCASSRAGTGRIGYTFGSGTRLTVV.

This clone was observed a single time. The J gene is TRBJ1-1, the V gene TRBV4-2, with TRBD1 matching over 8 bases. The ends lost 4 bases at V and 4 bases at J; junction bases unmatched: 5. The CDR3 length is 14 residues. The germline gives CDR1 LGHNA, CDR2 YNFKEQ. The chain's CDR3 is CASSPITGGTEAFF. The CDR3 DNA is TGTGCCAGCAGCCCCATTACAGGGGGCACTGAAGCTTTCTTT.

This clone was seen once. This chain connects TRBV5-6 to TRBJ2-7; possibly TRBD2 for D (5 bases). CDR3 size: 12 residues. Trimming left V 0 bases short and J 6 bases short, with 7 bases between. CDR1 is SGHDT, CDR2 YYEEEE, per germline. CDR3 protein: CASSLGAGEQYF. In DNA form, the CDR3 reads TGTGCCAGCAGCTTGGGGGCGGGCGAGCAGTACTTC.

This clone has more than one count but fewer than ten. V usage is TRBV27 and J usage is TRBJ1-5; 9 positions agree with TRBD1. Germline values: CDR1 MNHEY, CDR2 SMNVEV (reference sequence). This CDR3 is 17 amino acids long. With V trimmed by 0 bases and J by 7 bases, 10 bases remained unmatched. This chain's CDR3 is CASSLSAGQGAGQPQHF. The CDR3 DNA sequence: TGTGCCAGCAGTTTATCGGCGGGACAGGGAGCTGGGCAGCCCCAGCATTTT.

This clone was observed once. The chain couples TRBV5-1 to TRBJ2-1; 9 nucleotides agree with TRBD1. The CDR3 is 14 residues long. Per germline, CDR1 SGHRS and CDR2 YFSETQ. With 5 bases clipped from V and 4 bases from J, the junction kept 4 bases outside the gene matches. The CDR3 protein is CASRGDREYNEQFF. CDR3 sequence (DNA): TGCGCCAGCAGAGGGGACAGGGAATACAATGAGCAGTTCTTC.

The chain is built from TRBV7-3 and TRBJ1-1; D is ambiguous. Germline V CDR1 and CDR2: SGHTA, FQGTGA. The V end lost 2 bases, the J end lost 0 bases, and 19 bases lay between the germline ends. The length of the CDR3 is 18 residues. The CDR3 loop reads CASSLPAGRRKMNTEAFF. CDR3 sequence (DNA): TGTGCCAGCAGCTTACCCGCTGGGAGACGCAAGATGAACACTGAAGCTTTCTTT.

The V call is TRBV5-1, the J call TRBJ2-2, with TRBD1 matching over 8 bases. Germline values: CDR1 SGHRS, CDR2 YFSETQ. The CDR3 totals 16 residues. The V segment lost 0 bases and the J segment 2 bases; nucleotides outside the gene matches: 3. The CDR3 loop reads CASSLGGQGNTGELFF. Written as DNA, the CDR3 is TGCGCCAGCAGCTTGGGTGGACAGGGCAACACCGGGGAGCTGTTTTTT.

CDR3 sequence: CASSEGGTSGNTIYF. CDR3 in DNA: TGTGCCAGCAGTGAAGGGGGCACCTCTGGAAACACCATATATTTT. The V and J genes are TRBV6-1 and TRBJ1-3; D is possibly TRBD1 (5 bases). The CDR3 has 15 residues. Germline V lookup: CDR1 MNHNS, CDR2 SASEGT. V was shortened by 1 base and J by 0 bases, with 7 bases between the two germline ends.

V and J are TRBV18 and TRBJ1-2; D call uncertain. V was shortened by 5 bases and J by 3 bases, with 13 bases between the two germline ends. Germline V gene data show CDR1 as KGHSH and CDR2 as LQKENI. This CDR3 spans 14 amino acids. DNA for the CDR3: TGTGCCAGCTCAATAGGAGGACGTGACTATGGCTACACCTTC. Its translation is CASSIGGRDYGYTF. The entire variable domain, with the rest obtained from reference TRBV18 and TRBJ1-2, is as follows: NAGVMQNPRHLVRRRGQEARLRCSPMKGHSHVYWYRQLPEEGLKFMVYLQKENIIDESGMPKERFSAEFPKEGPSILRIQQVVRGDSAAYFCASSIGGRDYGYTFGSGTRLTVV.

This clone was picked up one time. The chain has TRBV15 and TRBJ2-1; 13 bases are shared with TRBD2. V was clipped by 3 bases and J by 4 bases; unmatched bases: 6. The CDR3 consists of 17 residues. Germline loops: CDR1 LNHNV, CDR2 YYDKDF (reference sequence). This CDR3 is CATSRWTSGGIYNEQFF. For the CDR3, the DNA is TGTGCCACCAGCAGGTGGACTAGCGGGGGCATTTACAATGAGCAGTTCTTC. The entire variable domain, with the rest obtained from reference TRBV15 and TRBJ2-1, is as follows: DAMVIQNPRYQVTQFGKPVTLSCSQTLNHNVMYWYQQKSSQAPKLLFHYYDKDFNNEADTPDNFQSRRPNTSFCFLDIRSPGLGDTAMYLCATSRWTSGGIYNEQFFGPGTRLTVL.

V and J are TRBV7-2 and TRBJ2-3, with no clear D. CDR3 length: 17 amino acids. Germline-derived CDR1 and CDR2 are SGHTA and FQGNSA. V was clipped by 4 bases and J by 0 bases, with 17 bases between them. CDR3 nucleotides: TGTGCCAGCAGCTCCCGGCGACTGAGTTCTAGCACAGATACGCAGTATTTT. It yields the protein CASSSRRLSSSTDTQYF.

The V gene is TRBV7-8, the J gene TRBJ1-2; TRBD1 might be the D (6 bases). CDR1 is SGHVS and CDR2 is FQNEAQ in the germline V gene. V dropped 2 bases and J dropped 2 bases, with 9 bases sitting between them. The CDR3 has 14 residues. The CDR3 bases are TGTGCCAGCAGCTTAAGGGACACAAACTATGGCTACACCTTC. This gives the protein CASSLRDTNYGYTF.

The chain uses TRBV6-2 or TRBV6-3 and TRBJ1-4; the match to TRBD1 covers 8 bases. The V segment lost 6 bases and the J segment 8 bases; nucleotides outside the gene matches: 14. Germline assignment: CDR1 MNHEY and CDR2 SVGEGT. The CDR3 is 16 amino acids. CDR3 nucleotide sequence: TGTGCCAGCAGCCGGATCCCCGGACAGGGTGGAGAAAAACTGTTTTTT. It specifies CASSRIPGQGGEKLFF.

The chain joins TRBV6-5 to TRBJ1-1; TRBD1 aligns across 7 bases. V gave up 4 bases and J gave up 0 bases; unmatched junction bases: 2. This CDR3 is built from 14 residues. Germline assignment: CDR1 MNHEY and CDR2 SVGAGI. The CDR3, as DNA: TGTGCCAGCAGTTTCGGGACAGTGAACACTGAAGCTTTCTTT. Its translation is CASSFGTVNTEAFF.

The chain uses TRBV11-2 and TRBJ2-3, with TRBD1 matching over 9 bases. V was clipped by 4 bases and J by 4 bases; unmatched bases: 3. The CDR3 has 14 residues. Germline-derived CDR1 and CDR2 are SGHAT and FQNNGV. The CDR3 region is CASSSTGGADTQYF. CDR3 sequence (DNA): TGTGCCAGCAGCTCCACAGGGGGCGCAGATACGCAGTATTTT.

A word on this clone: The sample carries other DNA sequences with the same CDR3. This chain joins TRBV9 and TRBJ1-2, with D possibly matching TRBD1 (6 bases). The CDR3 totals 13 residues. Trimming removed 5 bases at V and 2 bases at J, with 10 bases between. Germline V gives CDR1 SGDLS, CDR2 YYNGEE. CDR3 region: CASSPDRNYGYTF. The CDR3 nucleotides are TGTGCCAGCAGTCCTGACAGGAACTATGGCTACACCTTC.

V and J are TRBV21-1 and TRBJ1-3. TRBV21-1 is a documented pseudogene. There are 16 residues in the CDR3. CDR3 nucleotides: TGTGCCAGCAGCAAAGCGCGCGAGAACTCTGGAAACACCATATATTTT. This gives the protein CASSKARENSGNTIYF.

V gene TRBV5-1 combines with J gene TRBJ2-7; TRBD1 matches 9 bases. The germline V gene encodes CDR1 SGHRS and CDR2 YFSETQ. Losses at the gene ends were 6 bases for V and 3 bases for J; bases not matched to a gene: 7. This CDR3 has 14 residues. CDR3 in amino acids: CASTSGTGSYEQYF. CDR3 DNA sequence: TGCGCCAGCACCTCCGGGACAGGGAGCTACGAGCAGTACTTC. Combining the CDR3 with reference TRBV5-1 and TRBJ2-7 gives the whole variable domain KAGVTQTPRYLIKTRGQQVTLSCSPISGHRSVSWYQQTPGQGLQFLFEYFSETQRNKGNFPGRFSGRQFSNSRSEMNVSTLELGDSALYLCASTSGTGSYEQYFGPGTRLTVT.

The genes are TRBV5-1 and TRBJ1-1, with 7 bases identical to TRBD1. After removal of 4 bases from V and 5 bases from J, the junction contained 8 bases not matched to a gene. Germline V gene sequence: CDR1 SGHRS, CDR2 YFSETQ. The CDR3 is 14 residues long. CDR3 sequence (DNA): TGCGCCAGCAGCCAACAGGGGAGTAATACTGAAGCTTTCTTT. The encoded protein is CASSQQGSNTEAFF.